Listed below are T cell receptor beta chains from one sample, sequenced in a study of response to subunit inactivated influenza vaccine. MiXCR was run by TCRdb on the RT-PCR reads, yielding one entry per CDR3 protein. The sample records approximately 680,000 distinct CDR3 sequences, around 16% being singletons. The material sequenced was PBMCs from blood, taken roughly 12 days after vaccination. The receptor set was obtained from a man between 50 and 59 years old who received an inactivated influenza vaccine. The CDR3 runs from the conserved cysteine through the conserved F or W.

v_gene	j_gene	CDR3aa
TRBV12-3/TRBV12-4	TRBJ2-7	CASGGDSPWEQYF
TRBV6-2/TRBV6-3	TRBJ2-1	CASSRGQGLGGGNHNEQFF
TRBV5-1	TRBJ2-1	CAKRQGQNPYNEQFF
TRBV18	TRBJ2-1	CASSPQATSGKGNEQFF
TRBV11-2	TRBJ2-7	CASSSTRDGEQYF
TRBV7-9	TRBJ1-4	CASSPDRGLNSNEKLFF
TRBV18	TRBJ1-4	CASSQQREKLFF
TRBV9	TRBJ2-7	CASSVGGDRSYEQYF
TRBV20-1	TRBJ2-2	CSAGGASGRAYTGELFF
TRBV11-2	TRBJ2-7	CASSLGFLAGTYEQYF
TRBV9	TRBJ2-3	CASSSSEGTGGHTDTQYF
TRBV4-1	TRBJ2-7	CASSQDAGRGSEQYF
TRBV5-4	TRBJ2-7	CASSLTQGSYEQYF
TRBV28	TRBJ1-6	CASTQDGTLSYNSPLHF
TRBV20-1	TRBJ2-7	CSATPGTVAEQYF
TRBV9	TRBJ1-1	CASSPRRDSMNTEAFF
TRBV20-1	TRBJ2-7	CSAQDRRAYEQYF
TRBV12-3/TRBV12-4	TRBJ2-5	CASSFSVETQYF
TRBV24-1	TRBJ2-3	CATSDPRGADTQYF
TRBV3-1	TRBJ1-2	CASSLGTVPYGYTF
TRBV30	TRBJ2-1	CAWIGTVNEQFF
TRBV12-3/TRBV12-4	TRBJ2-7	CASSFAGSSYEQYF
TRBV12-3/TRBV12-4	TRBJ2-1	CASSFSQGAWNEQFF
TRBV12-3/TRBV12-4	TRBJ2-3	CASSFFSGGTDTQYF
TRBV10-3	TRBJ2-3	CAISESDFWGTDTQYF
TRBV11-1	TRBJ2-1	CASSLALADYLPYSYNEQFF
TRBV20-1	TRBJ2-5	CSANWRGGQETQYF
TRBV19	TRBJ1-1	CASSPRQGSTEAFF
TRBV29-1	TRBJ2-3	CSGRPGGGADTQYF
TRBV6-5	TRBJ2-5	CASSYSGRKETQYF
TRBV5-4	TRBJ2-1	CASSTSSASYNEQFF
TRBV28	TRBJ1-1	CASSLSHRQAEAFF
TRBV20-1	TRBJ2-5	CSARSGLGETQYF
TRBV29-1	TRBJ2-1	CSVEGRGGAGEQFF
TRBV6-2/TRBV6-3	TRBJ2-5	CASRAGATWETQYF
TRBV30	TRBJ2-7	CAWSVGHNYEQYF
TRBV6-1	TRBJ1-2	CASSAIRGPNYGYTF
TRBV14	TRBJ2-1	CASSQHPDRTYNEQFF
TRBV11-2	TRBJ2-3	CASSFGVTSGTDTQYF
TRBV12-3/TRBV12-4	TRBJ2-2	CASTGTGSTNTGELFF
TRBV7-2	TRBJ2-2	CASSTPTLATGELFF
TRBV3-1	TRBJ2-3	CASSQGPGGADTQYF
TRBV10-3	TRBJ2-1	CAISESGLAGGLEQFF
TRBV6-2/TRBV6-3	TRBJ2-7	CASSYGSGQGFFHEQYF
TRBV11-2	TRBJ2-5	CASSLSSGGAQETQYF
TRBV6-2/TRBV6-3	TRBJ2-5	CASSYGRRQRLQETQYF
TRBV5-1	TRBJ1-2	CASSLAYLYGYTF
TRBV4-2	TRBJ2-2	CASSQELLAGGQNTGELFF
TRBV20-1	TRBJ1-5	CSAKAGGSNQPQHF
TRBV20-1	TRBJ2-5	CSARPRGGQETQYF
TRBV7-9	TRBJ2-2	CASVTGGVLNGELFF
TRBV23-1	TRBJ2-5	CASSLNEPPGQGGVARHQETQYF
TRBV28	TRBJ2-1	CASRTTSGGVGYEQFF
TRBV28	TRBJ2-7	CASSPGGQGNYEQYF
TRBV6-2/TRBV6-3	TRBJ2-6	CASSHADVGGANVLTF